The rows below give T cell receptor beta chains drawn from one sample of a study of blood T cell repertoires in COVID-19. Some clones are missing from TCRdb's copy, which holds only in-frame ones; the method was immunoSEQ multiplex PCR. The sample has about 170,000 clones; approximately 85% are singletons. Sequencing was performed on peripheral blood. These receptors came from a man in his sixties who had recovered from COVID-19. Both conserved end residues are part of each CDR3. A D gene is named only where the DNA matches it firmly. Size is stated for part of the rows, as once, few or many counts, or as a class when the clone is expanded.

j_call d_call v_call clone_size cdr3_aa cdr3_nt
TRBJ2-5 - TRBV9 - CASSSFGGDQETQYF TGTGCCAGCAGCTCCTTTGGCGGGGATCAAGAGACCCAGTACTTC
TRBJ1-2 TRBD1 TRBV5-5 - CASSLGDRGRRGYGYTF TGTGCCAGCAGCTTGGGTGACAGGGGGCGCCGAGGCTATGGCTACACCTTC
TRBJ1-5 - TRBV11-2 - CASSLSGGREPQHF TGTGCCAGCAGCTTATCTGGGGGGAGAGAGCCCCAGCATTTT
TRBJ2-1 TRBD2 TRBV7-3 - CASSPRGGSYNEQFF TGTGCCAGCAGTCCGCGGGGGGGCTCCTACAATGAGCAGTTCTTC
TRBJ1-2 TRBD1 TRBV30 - CAWSPGTGGYGYTF TGTGCCTGGAGCCCCGGGACAGGGGGCTATGGCTACACCTTC
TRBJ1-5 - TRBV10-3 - CAISPEVAGQPQHF TGTGCCATCAGTCCAGAGGTTGCTGGTCAGCCCCAGCATTTT
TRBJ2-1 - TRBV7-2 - CASSQRGGYSEQFF TGTGCCAGCAGCCAGAGGGGGGGGTATAGTGAGCAGTTCTTC
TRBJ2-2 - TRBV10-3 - CATRSRDTGELFF TGTGCCACCCGGTCGCGGGACACCGGGGAGCTGTTTTTT
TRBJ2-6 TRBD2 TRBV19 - CATTPGLASGANVLTF TGTGCCACCACACCGGGACTAGCCTCTGGGGCCAACGTCCTGACTTTC
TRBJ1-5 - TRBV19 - CASSVDRSSNQPQHF TGTGCCAGTAGTGTCGACAGATCGAGTAATCAGCCCCAGCATTTT
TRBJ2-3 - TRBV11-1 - CASSSRDITDTQYF TGTGCCAGCAGCTCGCGAGACATCACAGATACGCAGTATTTT
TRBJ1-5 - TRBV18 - CASSPGRTFNQPQHF TGTGCCAGCTCACCAGGGAGGACATTCAATCAGCCCCAGCATTTT
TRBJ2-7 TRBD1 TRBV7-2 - CASRRQGSPYEQYF TGTGCCAGCAGGAGACAGGGAAGCCCCTACGAGCAGTACTTC
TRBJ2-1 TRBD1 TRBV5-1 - CASSLGPTGAYNEQFF TGCGCCAGCAGCTTGGGACCGACAGGGGCCTACAATGAGCAGTTCTTC
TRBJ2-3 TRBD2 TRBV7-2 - CASSSRTSGGGDTQYF TGTGCCAGCAGCTCCCGCACTAGCGGGGGTGGAGATACGCAGTATTTT
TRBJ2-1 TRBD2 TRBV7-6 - CASSLFSGGHNEQFF TGTGCCAGCAGCTTATTTAGCGGGGGGCATAATGAGCAGTTCTTC
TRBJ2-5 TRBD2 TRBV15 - CATSREGTSGQETQYF TGTGCCACCAGCAGAGAAGGGACTAGCGGACAAGAGACCCAGTACTTC
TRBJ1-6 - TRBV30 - CAWSITSSYNSPLHF TGTGCCTGGAGTATAACTAGCTCCTATAATTCACCCCTCCACTTT
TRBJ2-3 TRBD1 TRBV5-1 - CASSSGQGVDTQYF TGCGCCAGCAGCTCGGGACAGGGGGTAGATACGCAGTATTTT
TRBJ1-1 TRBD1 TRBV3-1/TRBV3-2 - CASSQPPGTGRIKAFF TGTGCCAGCAGCCAACCCCCCGGGACAGGCAGGATTAAAGCTTTCTTT
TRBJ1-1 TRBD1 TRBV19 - CASSDTGVGGIRAFF TGTGCCAGTAGCGATACAGGGGTCGGGGGTATTAGGGCTTTCTTT
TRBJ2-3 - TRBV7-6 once CASSLDGGGAEAQYF TGTGCCAGCAGCTTAGATGGTGGGGGGGCCGAGGCGCAGTATTTT
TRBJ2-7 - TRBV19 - CASSIAVTTYEQYF TGTGCCAGTAGTATCGCAGTTACCACCTACGAGCAGTACTTC
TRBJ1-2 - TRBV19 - CASSNEGDYGYTF TGTGCCAGTAGTAATGAGGGCGATTATGGCTACACCTTC
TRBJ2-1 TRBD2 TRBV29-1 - CHSTSGYNEQFF TGCCATTCGACTAGCGGTTACAATGAGCAGTTCTTC
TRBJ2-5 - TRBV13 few CASSRRTEQETQYF TGTGCCAGCAGCCGTCGGACAGAACAAGAGACCCAGTACTTC
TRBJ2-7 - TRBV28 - CASTTAPLLEQYF TGTGCCAGCACGACAGCCCCTCTGTTAGAGCAGTACTTC
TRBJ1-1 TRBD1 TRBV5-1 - CASSLAARGVTEAFF TGCGCCAGCAGCTTGGCGGCCAGGGGGGTCACTGAAGCTTTCTTT
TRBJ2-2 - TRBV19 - CASSIGGGPGELFF TGTGCCAGTAGTATAGGCGGGGGCCCCGGGGAGCTGTTTTTT
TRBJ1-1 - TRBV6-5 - CASSREFLNTEAFF TGTGCCAGCAGCCGGGAGTTTTTGAACACTGAAGCTTTCTTT
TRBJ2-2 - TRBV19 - CATGMTGELFF TGTGCCACAGGGATGACCGGGGAGCTGTTTTTT
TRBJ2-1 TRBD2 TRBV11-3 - CASSPWTSGGQDNEQFF TGTGCCAGCAGCCCCTGGACTAGCGGGGGGCAAGACAATGAGCAGTTCTTC
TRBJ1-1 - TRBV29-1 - CSVERRRADTEAFF TGCAGCGTGGAGCGACGGAGGGCTGACACTGAAGCTTTCTTT
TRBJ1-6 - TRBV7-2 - CASSLDWEGYNSPLHF TGTGCCAGCAGCCTGGATTGGGAGGGCTATAATTCACCCCTCCACTTT
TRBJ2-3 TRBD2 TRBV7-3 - CASRAGGGWDTQYF TGTGCCAGCAGGGCGGGGGGAGGTTGGGATACGCAGTATTTT
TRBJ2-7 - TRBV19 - CASRSDIAALNEQYF TGTGCCAGTAGGTCTGACATAGCGGCACTAAACGAGCAGTACTTC
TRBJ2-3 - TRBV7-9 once CASWTGQQVLDTQYF TGTGCCAGCTGGACCGGACAGCAAGTGTTGGATACGCAGTATTTT
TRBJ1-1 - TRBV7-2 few CASSFRTTGNTEAFF TGTGCCAGCAGCTTCCGAACGACAGGGAACACTGAAGCTTTCTTT
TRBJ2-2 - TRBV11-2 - CASNQGSGELFF TGTGCCAGCAACCAGGGGAGCGGGGAGCTGTTTTTT
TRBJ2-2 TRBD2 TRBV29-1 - CSVLGTGLNTGELFF TGCAGCGTTCTGGGAACGGGACTAAACACCGGGGAGCTGTTTTTT
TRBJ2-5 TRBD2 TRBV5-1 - CASSFTSGGVRETQYF TGCGCCAGCAGCTTCACTAGCGGGGGGGTCCGGGAGACCCAGTACTTC
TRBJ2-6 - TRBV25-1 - CASSEYVGARSGANVLTF TGTGCCAGCAGTGAATATGTGGGGGCCCGCTCTGGGGCCAACGTCCTGACTTTC
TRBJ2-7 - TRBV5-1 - CASSSAGSYEQYF TGCGCCAGCAGCTCAGCAGGGTCCTACGAGCAGTACTTC
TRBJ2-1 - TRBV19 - CASSYRAGNNEQFF TGTGCCAGTAGTTATAGGGCAGGGAACAATGAGCAGTTCTTC
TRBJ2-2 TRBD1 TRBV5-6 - CASSWRDRATGELFF TGTGCCAGCAGCTGGAGGGACAGGGCCACCGGGGAGCTGTTTTTT
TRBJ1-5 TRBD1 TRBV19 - CASSPIDRGRSNQPQHF TGTGCCAGTAGTCCGATAGACAGGGGGCGCAGCAATCAGCCCCAGCATTTT
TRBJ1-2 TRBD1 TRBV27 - CASSFGQGGGYTF TGTGCCAGCAGTTTTGGACAGGGGGGTGGCTACACCTTC
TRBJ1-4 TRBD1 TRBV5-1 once CASSSGQVTGTAQEKLFF TGCGCCAGCAGCTCAGGTCAAGTCACCGGGACAGCTCAGGAAAAACTGTTTTTT
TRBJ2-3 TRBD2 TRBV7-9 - CASSFSGGASDTQYF TGTGCCAGCAGCTTTAGCGGGGGGGCCTCAGATACGCAGTATTTT